One sample yielded the 3 T cell receptor beta chains listed below, sequenced in a study of T-cell reconstitution after alpha-beta-depleted transplantation in children. Unique molecular identifiers were used in preparing the TCRbeta library. MiXCR was run by TCRdb on the PCR reads, yielding one entry per CDR3 protein. Of approximately 270,000 distinct CDR3 sequences listed, more than 9% are singletons. Material: PBMCs from the stem cell graft donor, obtained from the stem cell graft. Receptors were obtained from a human donor who donated a stem cell graft to a child with SCID.

This clonotype has only a few counts. The genes are TRBV20-1 and TRBJ2-1, with unresolved D. The germline V gene encodes CDR1 DFQATT and CDR2 SNEGSKA (reference sequence). The V end lost 0 bases, the J end lost 4 bases, and 1 base lay between the germline ends. CDR3 size: 11 residues. The CDR3 DNA follows: TGCAGTGCTAGAGATTACAATGAGCAGTTCTTC. It is translated as CSARDYNEQFF.

This clonotype was observed many times. The chain has TRBV12-3 or TRBV12-4 and TRBJ2-7; 8 bases map to TRBD1. This CDR3 comprises 14 residues. With V trimmed by 5 bases and J by 2 bases, 5 bases remained unmatched. CDR3 residues: CASSTSGGPYEQYF. The CDR3 nucleotides are TGTGCCAGCAGTACCTCAGGGGGCCCCTACGAGCAGTACTTC.

The chain joins TRBV20-1 to TRBJ2-7; TRBD1 agrees at 9 bases. The CDR3 is 13 amino acids. In germline, CDR1 is DFQATT, CDR2 SNEGSKA (reference sequence). V trimming: 6 bases; J trimming: 7 bases; junction bases outside the gene matches: 10. This CDR3 reads CSARTGEVWEQYF. CDR3 DNA: TGCAGTGCGCGGACAGGGGAGGTGTGGGAGCAGTACTTC.